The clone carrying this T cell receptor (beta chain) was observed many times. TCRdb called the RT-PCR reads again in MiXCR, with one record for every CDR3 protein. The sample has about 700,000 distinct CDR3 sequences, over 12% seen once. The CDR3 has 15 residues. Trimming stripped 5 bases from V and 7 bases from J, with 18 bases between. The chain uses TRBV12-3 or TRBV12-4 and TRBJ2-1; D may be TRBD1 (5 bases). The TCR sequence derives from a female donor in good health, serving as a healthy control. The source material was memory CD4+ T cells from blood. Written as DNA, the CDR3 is TGTGCCAGCAGTCTCCCTGGGGCCCAGGGAAATGAGCAGTTCTTC. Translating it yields CASSLPGAQGNEQFF.